Listed here is a single TCR beta chain. Its specificity is not known. The naive CD8 fraction comprised CD45RO-negative cells positively selected for CCR7 and excluded terminally differentiated effector memory CD45RA+ cells. This entry comes from a study of shared clonotypes between healthy human individuals. Overall study results and limits: Incompleteness in sorted-subset sequencing, despite large depth, was shown by rarefaction.

Deletions cut 7 bases from V and 0 bases from J, with 12 bases between. CDR1 is SQVTM, CDR2 ANQGSEA, per germline. The CDR3 has 13 amino acids. Across several immunoSEQ plates, the genomic DNA of each subset was split evenly. Assay used: immunoSEQ multiplex PCR; TCRdb lists only in-frame clones, some missing. The table lists about 2,100,000 clones, approximately 94% of them singletons. This sequence originates from a young man in good health. Some clones in this sample may be carry-over from other donors' samples. The sample comprised naive CD8+ T cells from PBMCs. The chain carries TRBV29-1 and TRBJ1-1; the D is unclear. The CDR3 spells CSAFMSMNTEAFF. CDR3 nucleotides: TGCAGCGCCTTCATGTCGATGAACACTGAAGCTTTCTTT.